This T cell receptor (beta chain) is from a study of CD8+ T cells in alopecia areata. Trimming at V came to 7 bases and at J to 9 bases, leaving 7 bases not matched to a gene. Germline CDR1 is SGHRS and CDR2 is YFSETQ. This CDR3 spans 12 amino acids. Investigators isolated RNA and reverse transcribed it into cDNA to act as the sequencing template. The data were produced by immunoSEQ multiplex PCR, yet TCRdb's version contains in-frame clones alone and is incomplete. The table lists 170,000 or so clones, about 60% of them singletons, with over 9.5% in the top ten. The treatment here: oral pan-JAK inhibitor, 5-10 mg twice daily.

The J gene is TRBJ1-1, the V gene TRBV5-1, with TRBD1 matching 9 bases. The source was CD8+ T cells sorted from blood, collected at week 24, from a patient treated with tofacitinib. The TCR originated in a human donor with alopecia areata. CDR3 region: CASGGTGFQAFF. The CDR3, as DNA: TGCGCCAGCGGTGGGACAGGGTTCCAAGCTTTCTTT.